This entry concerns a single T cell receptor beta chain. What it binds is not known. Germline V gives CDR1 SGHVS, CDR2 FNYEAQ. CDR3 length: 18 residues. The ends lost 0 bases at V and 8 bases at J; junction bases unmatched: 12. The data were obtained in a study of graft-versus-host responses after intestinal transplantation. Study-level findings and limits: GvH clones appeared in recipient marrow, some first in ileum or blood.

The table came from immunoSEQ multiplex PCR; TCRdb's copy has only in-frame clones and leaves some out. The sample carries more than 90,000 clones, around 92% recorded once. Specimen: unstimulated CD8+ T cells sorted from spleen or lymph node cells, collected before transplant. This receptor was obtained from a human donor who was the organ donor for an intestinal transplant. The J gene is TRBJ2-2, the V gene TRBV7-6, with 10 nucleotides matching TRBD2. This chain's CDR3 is CASSLAASGRAVLGELFF. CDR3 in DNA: TGTGCCAGCAGCTTAGCGGCGAGCGGGAGGGCCGTTCTTGGGGAGCTGTTTTTT.